This T cell receptor beta chain was observed in a study of T cell repertoires in cytomegalovirus infection (dated by TCRdb to about 2019). For context, the study as a whole: Donor HLA type was relevant to the analysis, as public TCR beta signatures indicated carriage of CMV infection together with the matching HLA type.

Study-wide conclusions, independent of this receptor: Carriers of CMV infection plus the relevant HLA type were discriminated by the cumulative frequency of public TCR beta family members in the study cohort and in an independent roughly 370-donor cohort. The ex vivo response was dominated by HLA-C-restricted CMV-specific TCR beta clonotypes, and the single most frequent clonotype in two of eight donors was supplied by these HLA-C-restricted clonotypes.

The CDR3 contains 16 residues, cysteine and phenylalanine counted. Only the CDR3 portion is preserved as DNA: 48 bases, with reading frame beginning at the first base. The germline V gene yields SNHLY for CDR1 and FYNNEI for CDR2. As to this clonotype: Its specific antigen is unknown. Mismatch with germline at one junction end may stem from a read error.

Data came from an Illumina HiSeq 1500. TCRdb reworked the public reads: Q25 trimming with fastp, MiXCR clone assembly, productive beta chains retained. Rows merge per CDR3 protein into single entries with the most common DNA and genes. The table for this sample lists about 740,000 distinct CDR3 sequences; approximately 40% of them were counted only once. The ten largest clonotypes hold around 3% of the sample. The rearranged chain carries TRBV2 and TRBJ2-1; TRBD1 might be the D gene, on 6 matching bases. The clonotype originates from a human donor in good health (CMV status not recorded). Some clones in this sample may be carry-over from other donors' samples. The sequenced sample consisted of PBMCs. The CDR3 reads CASRGSQGYTYNDQFF. The base sequence is TGTGCCAGCAGAGGGAGCCAGGGGTATACCTACAATGATCAGTTCTTC.